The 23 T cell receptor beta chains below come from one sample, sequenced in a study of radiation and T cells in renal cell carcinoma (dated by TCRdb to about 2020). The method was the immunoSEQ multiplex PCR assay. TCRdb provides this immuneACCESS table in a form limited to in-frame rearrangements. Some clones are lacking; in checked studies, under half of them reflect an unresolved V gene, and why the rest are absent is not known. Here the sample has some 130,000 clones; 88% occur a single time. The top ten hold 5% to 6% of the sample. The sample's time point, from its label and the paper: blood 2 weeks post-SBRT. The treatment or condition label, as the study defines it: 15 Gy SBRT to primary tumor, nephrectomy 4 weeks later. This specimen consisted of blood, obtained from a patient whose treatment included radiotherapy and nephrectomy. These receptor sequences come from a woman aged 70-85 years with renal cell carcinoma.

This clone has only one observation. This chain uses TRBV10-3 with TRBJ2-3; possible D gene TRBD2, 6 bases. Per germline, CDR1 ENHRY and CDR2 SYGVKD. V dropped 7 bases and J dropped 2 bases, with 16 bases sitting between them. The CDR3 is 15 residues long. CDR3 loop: CAITVGGANTDTQYF. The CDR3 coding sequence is TGTGCCATCACTGTCGGAGGGGCTAACACAGATACGCAGTATTTT.

The CDR3 reads CASSRGDRASTDTQYF. CDR3 bases: TGTGCCAGCAGTCGAGGGGACAGGGCTAGCACAGATACGCAGTATTTT. This sequence joins TRBV6-6 and TRBJ2-3; 9 positions match TRBD1. Per the germline V gene, CDR1 is MNHNY and CDR2 is SVGAGI (reference sequence). Trimming removed 5 bases from V and 0 bases from J; junction bases left unmatched: 6. The CDR3 is 16 residues long.

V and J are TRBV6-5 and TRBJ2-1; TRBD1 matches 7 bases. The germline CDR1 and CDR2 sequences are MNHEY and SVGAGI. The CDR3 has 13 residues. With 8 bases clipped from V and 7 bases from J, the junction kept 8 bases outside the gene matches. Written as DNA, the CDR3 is TGTGCCAGCGCCGGGACAGAAAGGAATGAGCAGTTCTTC. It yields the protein CASAGTERNEQFF.

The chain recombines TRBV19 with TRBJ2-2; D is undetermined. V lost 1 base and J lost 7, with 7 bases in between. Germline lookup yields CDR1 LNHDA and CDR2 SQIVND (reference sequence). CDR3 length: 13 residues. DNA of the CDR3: TGTGCCAGTAGTATAGTGGGCGGCGGGGAGCTGTTTTTT. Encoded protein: CASSIVGGGELFF.

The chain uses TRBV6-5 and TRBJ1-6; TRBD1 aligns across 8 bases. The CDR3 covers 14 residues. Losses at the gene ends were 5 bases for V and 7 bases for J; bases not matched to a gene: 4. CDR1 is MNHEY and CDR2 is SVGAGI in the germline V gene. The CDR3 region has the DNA TGTGCCAGCAGTAACCGACAGGGGAATTCACCCCTCCACTTT. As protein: CASSNRQGNSPLHF.

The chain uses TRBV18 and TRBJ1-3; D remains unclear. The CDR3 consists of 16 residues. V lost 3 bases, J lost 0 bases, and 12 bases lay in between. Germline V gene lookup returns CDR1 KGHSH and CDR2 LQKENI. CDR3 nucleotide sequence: TGTGCCAGCTCACCCGGGCAACCATTCTCTGGAAACACCATATATTTT. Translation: CASSPGQPFSGNTIYF. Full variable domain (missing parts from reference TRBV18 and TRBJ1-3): NAGVMQNPRHLVRRRGQEARLRCSPMKGHSHVYWYRQLPEEGLKFMVYLQKENIIDESGMPKERFSAEFPKEGPSILRIQQVVRGDSAAYFCASSPGQPFSGNTIYFGEGSWLTVV.

The CDR3 nucleotides read TGTGCCAGCAGCGAGGGGCTAGCGGGGGGGAAGCCCCAGTACTTC. Its translation: CASSEGLAGGKPQYF. The chain recombines TRBV14 with TRBJ2-5; 12 bases are shared with TRBD2. CDR3 length equals 15 residues. J was trimmed by 9 bases and V by 5 bases; bases with no gene match: 10. The germline V gene encodes CDR1 SGHDN and CDR2 FVKESK. The variable domain in full, with the rest retrieved from reference TRBV14 and TRBJ2-5, is EAGVTQFPSHSVIEKGQTVTLRCDPISGHDNLYWYRRVMGKEIKFLLHFVKESKQDESGMPNNRFLAERTGGTYSTLKVQPAELEDSGVYFCASSEGLAGGKPQYFGPGTRLLVL.

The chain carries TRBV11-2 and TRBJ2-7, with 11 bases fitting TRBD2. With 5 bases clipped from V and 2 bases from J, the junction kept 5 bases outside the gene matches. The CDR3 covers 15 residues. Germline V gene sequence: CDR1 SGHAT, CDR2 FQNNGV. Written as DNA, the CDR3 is TGTGCCAGCAGCCTGCGACTAGCGGGGCCCTACGAGCAGTACTTC. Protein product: CASSLRLAGPYEQYF.

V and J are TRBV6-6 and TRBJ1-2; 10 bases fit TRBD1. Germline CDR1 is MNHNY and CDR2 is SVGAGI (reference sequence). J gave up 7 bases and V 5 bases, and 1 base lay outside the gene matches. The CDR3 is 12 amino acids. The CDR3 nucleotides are TGTGCCAGCAGTCGGACAGGGGGTGGCTACACCTTC. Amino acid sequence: CASSRTGGGYTF.

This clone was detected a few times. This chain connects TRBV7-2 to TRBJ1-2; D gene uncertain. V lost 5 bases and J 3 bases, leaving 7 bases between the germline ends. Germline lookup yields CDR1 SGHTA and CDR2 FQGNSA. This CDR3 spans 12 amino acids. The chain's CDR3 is CASSRRDYGYTF. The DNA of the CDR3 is TGTGCCAGCAGCCGACGGGACTATGGCTACACCTTC.

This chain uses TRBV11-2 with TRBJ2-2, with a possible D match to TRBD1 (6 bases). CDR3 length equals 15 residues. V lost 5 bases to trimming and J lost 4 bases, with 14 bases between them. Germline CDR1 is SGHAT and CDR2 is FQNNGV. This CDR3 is CASSPLQGITGELFF. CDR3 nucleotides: TGTGCCAGCAGCCCGCTACAGGGTATCACCGGGGAGCTGTTTTTT.

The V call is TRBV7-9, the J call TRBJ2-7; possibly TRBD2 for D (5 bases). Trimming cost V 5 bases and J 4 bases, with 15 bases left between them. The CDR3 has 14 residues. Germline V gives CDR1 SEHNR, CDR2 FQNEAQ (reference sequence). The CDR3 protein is CASSPDPGGYEQYF. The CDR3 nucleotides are TGTGCCAGCAGCCCTGACCCGGGCGGGTACGAGCAGTACTTC.

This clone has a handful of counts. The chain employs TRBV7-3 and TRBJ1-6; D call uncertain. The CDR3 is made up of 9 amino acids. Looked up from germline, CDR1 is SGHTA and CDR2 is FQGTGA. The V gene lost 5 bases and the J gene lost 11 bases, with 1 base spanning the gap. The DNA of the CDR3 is TGTGCCAGCAGCCCACCCCTCCACTTT. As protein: CASSPPLHF.

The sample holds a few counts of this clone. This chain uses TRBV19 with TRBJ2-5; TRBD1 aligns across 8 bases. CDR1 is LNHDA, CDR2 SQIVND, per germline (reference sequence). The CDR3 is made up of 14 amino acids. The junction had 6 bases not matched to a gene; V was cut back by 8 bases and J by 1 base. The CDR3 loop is CASGQGGAQETQYF. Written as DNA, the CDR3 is TGTGCCAGTGGACAGGGAGGAGCCCAAGAGACCCAGTACTTC. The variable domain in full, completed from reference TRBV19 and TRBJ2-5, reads DGGITQSPKYLFRKEGQNVTLSCEQNLNHDAMYWYRQDPGQGLRLIYYSQIVNDFQKGDIAEGYSVSREKKESFPLTVTSAQKNPTAFYLCASGQGGAQETQYFGPGTRLLVL.

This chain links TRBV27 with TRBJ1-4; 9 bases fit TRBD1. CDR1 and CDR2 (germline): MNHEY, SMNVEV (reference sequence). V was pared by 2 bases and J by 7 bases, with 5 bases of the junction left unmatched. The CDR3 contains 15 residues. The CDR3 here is CASSLAGQGVEKLFF. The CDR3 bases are TGTGCCAGCAGTTTAGCGGGACAGGGTGTTGAAAAACTGTTTTTT.

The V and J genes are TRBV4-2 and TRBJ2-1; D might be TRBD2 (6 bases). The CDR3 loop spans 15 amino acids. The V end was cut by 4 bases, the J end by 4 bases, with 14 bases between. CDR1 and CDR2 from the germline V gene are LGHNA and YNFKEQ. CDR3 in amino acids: CASSRVGGIYNEQFF. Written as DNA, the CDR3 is TGTGCCAGCAGCCGGGTCGGCGGGATTTACAATGAGCAGTTCTTC.

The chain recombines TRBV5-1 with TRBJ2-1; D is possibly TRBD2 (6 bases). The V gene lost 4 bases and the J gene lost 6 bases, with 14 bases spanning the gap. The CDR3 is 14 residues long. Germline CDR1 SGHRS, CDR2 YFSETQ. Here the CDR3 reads CASSLGTDLNEQFF. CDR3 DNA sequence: TGCGCCAGCAGCCTGGGGACTGACCTCAATGAGCAGTTCTTC.

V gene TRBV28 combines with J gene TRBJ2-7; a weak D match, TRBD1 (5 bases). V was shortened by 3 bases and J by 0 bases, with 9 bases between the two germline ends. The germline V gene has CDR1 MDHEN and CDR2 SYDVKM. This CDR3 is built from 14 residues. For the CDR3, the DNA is TGTGCCAGCAGTTTGGCGCAGGGCTCCTACGAGCAGTACTTC. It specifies CASSLAQGSYEQYF.

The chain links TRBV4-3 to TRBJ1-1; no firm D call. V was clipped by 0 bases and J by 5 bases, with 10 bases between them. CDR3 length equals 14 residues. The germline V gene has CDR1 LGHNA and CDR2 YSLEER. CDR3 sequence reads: CASSQDREGTEAFF. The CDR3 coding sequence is TGCGCCAGCAGCCAAGATAGGGAAGGAACTGAAGCTTTCTTT.

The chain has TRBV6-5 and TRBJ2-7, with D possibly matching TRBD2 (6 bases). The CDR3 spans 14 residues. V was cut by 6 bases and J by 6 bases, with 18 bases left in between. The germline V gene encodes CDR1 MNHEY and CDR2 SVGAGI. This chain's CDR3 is CASRARGMGGEQYF. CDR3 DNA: TGTGCCAGCAGGGCTCGGGGGATGGGGGGCGAGCAGTACTTC.

The CDR3 loop is CASSQGSSYEQYF. The CDR3 DNA reads as TGTGCCAGCAGTCAGGGGAGCTCCTACGAGCAGTACTTC. The chain carries TRBV6-5 and TRBJ2-7; tentative D call: TRBD1 (6 bases). Germline V gene lookup returns CDR1 MNHEY and CDR2 SVGAGI. The V and J ends lost 5 bases and 0 bases respectively, with 8 bases between them. The CDR3 totals 13 residues.

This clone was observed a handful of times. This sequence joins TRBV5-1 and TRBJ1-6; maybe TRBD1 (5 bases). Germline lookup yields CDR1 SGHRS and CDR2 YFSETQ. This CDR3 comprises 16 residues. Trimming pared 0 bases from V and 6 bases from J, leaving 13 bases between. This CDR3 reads CASSLATAGTNSPLHF. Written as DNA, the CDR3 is TGCGCCAGCAGCTTGGCAACAGCAGGGACTAATTCACCCCTCCACTTT.

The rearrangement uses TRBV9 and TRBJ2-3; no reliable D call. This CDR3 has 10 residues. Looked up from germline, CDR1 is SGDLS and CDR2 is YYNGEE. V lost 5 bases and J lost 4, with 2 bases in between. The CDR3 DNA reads TGTGCCAGCAGGCCAGATACGCAGTATTTT. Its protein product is CASRPDTQYF.